Below are 13 T cell receptor beta chains sequenced from a single sample in a study of T cells in Graves' hyperthyroidism and ophthalmopathy. TCR beta CDR3 sequences were amplified from RNA transcripts. First-round RT-PCR targeting the TCR CDR3 was performed with the HTBI primer set. TCRdb re-called the multiplex PCR reads with MiXCR, one entry per CDR3 protein. The sample yields more than 300,000 distinct CDR3 sequences, about 15% seen once. Sequencing was done on a sample of blood. These receptors were taken from a woman aged 30 to 39 with Graves' hyperthyroidism that later progressed to Graves' ophthalmopathy.

The chain combines TRBV4-1 with TRBJ1-1, with D perhaps TRBD1 (5 bases). Trimming took 4 bases from V and 2 from J, leaving 11 bases between them. From germline, CDR1 is MGHRA and CDR2 YSYEKL. The CDR3 sequence is 14 residues long. The CDR3 DNA reads TGCGCCAGCAGCCGTGAGGGGCGAAACACTGAAGCTTTCTTT. This translates into CASSREGRNTEAFF.

Ten or more counts support this clonotype. This rearrangement joins TRBV4-2 to TRBJ1-4, with D perhaps TRBD1 (6 bases). This CDR3 comprises 18 residues. V was cut by 0 bases and J by 4 bases, with 18 bases left in between. The germline CDR1 and CDR2 sequences are LGHNA and YNFKEQ. The CDR3 DNA reads as TGTGCCAGCAGCCAAGAAAGAGGGGGAGTGACAGTTAATGAAAAACTGTTTTTT. Residues: CASSQERGGVTVNEKLFF.

This clonotype has a count of ten or more. The chain couples TRBV2 to TRBJ2-7, with 8 bases matching TRBD1. The CDR3 spans 15 residues. In germline, CDR1 is SNHLY, CDR2 FYNNEI. Unmatched junction bases numbered 14, after V lost 7 bases and J lost 6 bases. DNA of the CDR3: TGTGCCAGCAATGGACAGGGCTTTACGGCTCGCGAGCAGTACTTC. Its translation is CASNGQGFTAREQYF.

The rearrangement uses TRBV10-2 and TRBJ2-2; the D gene is possibly TRBD2 (5 bases). Per germline, CDR1 WSHSY and CDR2 SAAADI. Between the trimmed V and J ends, which lost 6 bases and 3 bases, there was a span of 11 bases. CDR3 length equals 14 residues. The CDR3 sequence: CASRQTGDTGELFF. The CDR3 bases are TGCGCCAGCAGACAAACCGGGGACACCGGGGAGCTGTTTTTT.

There are many counts of this clonotype. The chain carries TRBV6-1 and TRBJ1-1; TRBD1 is a possible D gene (6 bases). V lost 5 bases, J lost 3 bases, and 13 bases lay in between. CDR3 length equals 14 residues. Germline CDR1 is MNHNS and CDR2 is SASEGT. In DNA form, the CDR3 reads TGTGCCAGCAGTTTTGGGACACAGGACACTGAAGCTTTCTTT. It codes for CASSFGTQDTEAFF.

This clonotype has at least ten counts. This chain's CDR3 is CSVETSGSGTGELFF. The CDR3, as DNA: TGCAGCGTTGAAACAAGCGGGAGTGGGACCGGGGAGCTGTTTTTT. V is TRBV29-1 and J is TRBJ2-2; 8 nucleotides agree with TRBD2. CDR1 and CDR2 (germline): SQVTM, ANQGSEA. V shed 2 bases, J shed 5 bases, and the junction held 7 bases outside the gene matches. The CDR3 is made up of 15 amino acids.

This clonotype has only a few counts. This rearrangement joins TRBV20-1 to TRBJ2-4; TRBD2 aligns across 9 bases. Looked up from germline, CDR1 is DFQATT and CDR2 is SNEGSKA (reference sequence). The ends lost 3 bases at V and 7 bases at J; junction bases unmatched: 22. This CDR3 comprises 19 residues. The CDR3 DNA reads TGCAGTGCTAGCCGTATTCGTTGCGGGAGGGCCTGCATTAGGAACATTCAGTACTTC. Protein: CSASRIRCGRACIRNIQYF.

The chain joins TRBV4-1 to TRBJ2-5, with D possibly TRBD1 on 6 matching bases. The CDR3 sequence is 15 residues long. V lost 4 bases and J lost 5, with 17 bases in between. Germline V gives CDR1 MGHRA, CDR2 YSYEKL. The CDR3 region has the DNA TGCGCCAGCAGCCTAAATGACAGGCGTGGGGAGACCCAGTACTTC. It translates to CASSLNDRRGETQYF.

Ten or more counts support this clonotype. The V gene is TRBV11-2, the J gene TRBJ1-1, with D possibly being TRBD1 (6 bases). Germline V CDR1 and CDR2: SGHAT, FQNNGV. CDR3 length: 15 amino acids. Deletions cut 5 bases from V and 0 bases from J, with 13 bases between. The CDR3 bases are TGTGCCAGCAGCGAGATTGGACAGATGAACACTGAAGCTTTCTTT. Translation gives CASSEIGQMNTEAFF.

The genes are TRBV20-1 and TRBJ1-4, with 7 bases fitting TRBD1. The germline V gene has CDR1 DFQATT and CDR2 SNEGSKA (reference sequence). V dropped 6 bases and J dropped 8; count of bases not matched to a gene: 3. The CDR3 loop spans 11 amino acids. In DNA, the CDR3 is TGCAGTGCAAGCAGGGGGGAAAAACTGTTTTTT. Residues: CSASRGEKLFF.

In its sample, this clonotype was seen many times. The rearrangement uses TRBV6-1 and TRBJ2-5, with 9 bases aligning to TRBD1. Germline V gene lookup returns CDR1 MNHNS and CDR2 SASEGT. This CDR3 comprises 15 residues. The V gene end was trimmed by 0 bases and the J gene end by 6 bases; junction bases not matched to a gene: 5. CDR3 amino acids: CASSEAGGQGQTQYF. The CDR3 DNA is TGTGCCAGCAGTGAAGCTGGGGGACAGGGACAGACCCAGTACTTC.

This clonotype came up many times. The chain uses TRBV5-5 and TRBJ1-2; D ambiguous. Trimming took off 0 bases at V and 6 bases at J, with 12 bases between the two ends. The CDR3 loop spans 14 amino acids. Germline-derived CDR1 and CDR2 are SGHKS and YYEKEE (reference sequence). Here the CDR3 DNA reads TGTGCCAGCAGCTTGGAATGGGGAACCCATGGCTACACCTTC. Encoded protein: CASSLEWGTHGYTF.

This clonotype was recorded many times. The chain employs TRBV11-2 and TRBJ2-7; D gene uncertain. Between the trimmed V and J ends, which lost 3 bases and 2 bases, there was a span of 5 bases. The CDR3 sequence is 12 residues long. Germline V CDR1 and CDR2: SGHAT, FQNNGV. CDR3 sequence (DNA): TGTGCCAGCAGCTTTTCGGCCTACGAGCAGTACTTC. Translation: CASSFSAYEQYF.